The 22 T cell receptor beta chains below were found in one sample sequenced in a study of T cells after yellow fever vaccination. TCRdb re-called the 5' RACE reads through MiXCR, storing one row per CDR3 protein. This table holds roughly 520,000 distinct CDR3 sequences, roughly 22% found once. Sequences were derived from PBMCs, sampled less than 25 days after the first yellow fever vaccination. These TCRs come from a man aged 18 to 30 who received the YFV17D yellow fever vaccine.

This clonotype was detected only a few times. The chain couples TRBV15 to TRBJ2-2; TRBD1 agrees at 10 bases. This CDR3 spans 14 amino acids. The V gene's germline CDR1 is LNHNV and CDR2 YYDKDF (reference sequence). V was pared by 3 bases and J by 7 bases, with 2 bases of the junction left unmatched. The CDR3 nucleotides are TGTGCCACCAGCAGGGACAGGGGGATCGGGGAGCTGTTTTTT. Residues: CATSRDRGIGELFF.

The gene calls are TRBV27 and TRBJ2-6; weak D call: TRBD2 (5 bases). Trimming removed 3 bases from V and 0 bases from J, with 21 bases in between. The CDR3 has 20 amino acids. CDR1 and CDR2 (germline): MNHEY, SMNVEV (reference sequence). In nucleotides, the CDR3 is TGTGCCAGCAGTTTTCTGAAGGGAATAGACTACCACTCTGGGGCCAACGTCCTGACTTTC. Residues: CASSFLKGIDYHSGANVLTF. The full variable domain, its missing parts supplied by reference TRBV27 and TRBJ2-6, is EAQVTQNPRYLITVTGKKLTVTCSQNMNHEYMSWYRQDPGLGLRQIYYSMNVEVTDKGDVPEGYKVSRKEKRNFPLILESPSPNQTSLYFCASSFLKGIDYHSGANVLTFGAGSRLTVL.

The gene calls are TRBV12-5 and TRBJ2-1, with D possibly matching TRBD1 (6 bases). The CDR3 runs to 16 residues. Germline values: CDR1 LGHNT, CDR2 FRNRAP. V was clipped by 4 bases and J by 4 bases, with 17 bases between them. The CDR3 DNA reads as TGTGCTAGTGGTTCGAAAACAGGGAGCAATTACAATGAGCAGTTCTTC. Protein sequence: CASGSKTGSNYNEQFF.

This clonotype occurred a few times. V is TRBV5-5 and J is TRBJ2-7; 9 bases match TRBD1. J gave up 6 bases and V 2 bases, and 9 bases lay outside the gene matches. The CDR3 has 15 amino acids. Germline values: CDR1 SGHKS, CDR2 YYEKEE (reference sequence). In nucleotides, the CDR3 is TGTGCCAGCAGCTTCTCCTTCGGGACAGGGTCCGAGCAGTACTTC. Translation gives CASSFSFGTGSEQYF.

This clonotype was seen a few times. This chain joins TRBV6-5 and TRBJ2-2; D is uncertain. V was pared by 2 bases and J by 0 bases, with 7 bases between. The CDR3 loop spans 15 amino acids. In germline, CDR1 is MNHEY, CDR2 SVGAGI. CDR3 coding DNA: TGTGCCAGCAGTTACGACACTTCGAACACCGGGGAGCTGTTTTTT. Its protein product is CASSYDTSNTGELFF.

This clonotype has a count of ten or more. The V and J genes are TRBV7-3 and TRBJ2-2, with unresolved D. V was pared by 3 bases and J by 5 bases, with 7 bases between. Germline V gene sequence: CDR1 SGHTA, CDR2 FQGTGA. This CDR3 is 13 amino acids long. CDR3 nucleotides: TGTGCCAGCAGCTTGAAAGGGACCGGGGAGCTGTTTTTT. Amino acids: CASSLKGTGELFF. The entire variable domain, with the rest obtained from reference TRBV7-3 and TRBJ2-2, is as follows: GAGVSQTPSNKVTEKGKYVELRCDPISGHTALYWYRQSLGQGPEFLIYFQGTGAADDSGLPNDRFFAVRPEGSVSTLKIQRTERGDSAVYLCASSLKGTGELFFGEGSRLTVL.

This clonotype was counted at least ten times. The rearrangement joins TRBV6-2 or TRBV6-3 to TRBJ2-2; D not certain. CDR3 size: 13 residues. Deletions cut 2 bases from V and 3 bases from J, with 4 bases between. The V gene's germline CDR1 is MNHEY and CDR2 SVGEGT. CDR3 nucleotide sequence: TGTGCCAGCAGTTACACAGACACCGGGGAGCTGTTTTTT. Translation gives CASSYTDTGELFF.

V is TRBV15 and J is TRBJ1-2, with TRBD1 identical over 7 bases. Germline V CDR1 and CDR2: LNHNV, YYDKDF (reference sequence). CDR3 length equals 12 residues. J was trimmed by 5 bases and V by 7 bases; bases with no gene match: 4. Written as DNA, the CDR3 is TGTGCCACCATCCGACAGGGTTATGGCTACACCTTC. It translates to CATIRQGYGYTF.

In its sample, this clonotype was seen a few times. V and J are TRBV6-2 or TRBV6-3 and TRBJ2-1; 14 bases line up with TRBD2. The CDR3 has 17 amino acids. V lost 0 bases to trimming and J lost 8 bases; unmatched junction nucleotides: 6. The germline CDR1 and CDR2 sequences are MNHEY and SVGEGT. Here the CDR3 reads CASSYSRTSGGTDEQFF. In DNA form, the CDR3 reads TGTGCCAGCAGTTACTCAAGGACTAGCGGGGGGACGGATGAGCAGTTCTTC.

Remarks on this clonotype: The junction shows a germline mismatch at one end, possibly a read error. The rearrangement uses TRBV5-1 and TRBJ1-1; the D is unclear. The germline V gene encodes CDR1 SGHRS and CDR2 YFSETQ. The CDR3 length is 12 residues. The CDR3 spells CAGSPANTEAFF. The DNA for the CDR3 is TGCGCCGGCAGCCCTGCAAACACTGAAGCTTTCTTT. The full variable domain, completed using reference TRBV5-1 and TRBJ1-1, is KAGVTQTPRYLIKTRGQQVTLSCSPISGHRSVSWYQQTPGQGLQFLFEYFSETQRNKGNFPGRFSGRQFSNSRSEMNVSTLELGDSALYLCAGSPANTEAFFGQGTRLTVV.

The V gene is TRBV6-1, the J gene TRBJ1-2; 9 positions match TRBD1. V dropped 6 bases and J dropped 7; count of bases not matched to a gene: 6. The CDR3 contains 13 residues. Germline V gene lookup returns CDR1 MNHNS and CDR2 SASEGT. CDR3 sequence: CASRPTGGAGYTF. Here the CDR3 DNA reads TGTGCCAGCAGGCCTACAGGGGGCGCTGGCTACACCTTC.

The chain employs TRBV5-1 and TRBJ2-1; 10 nucleotides agree with TRBD2. Germline CDR1 reads SGHRS; CDR2 reads YFSETQ. The J segment lost 8 bases and the V segment lost 4 bases, leaving 9 bases of the junction unmatched. There are 15 residues in the CDR3. CDR3 bases: TGCGCCAGCAGCAGACAAACAGCGGGGGGGCATGAGCAGTTCTTC. Encoded protein: CASSRQTAGGHEQFF.

V gene TRBV19 combines with J gene TRBJ1-5, with TRBD1 as a possible D gene (5 bases). Germline CDR1 reads LNHDA; CDR2 reads SQIVND (reference sequence). Trimming removed 5 bases from V and 0 bases from J, with 20 bases in between. The CDR3 consists of 18 residues. The CDR3: CASSAGRPAGHSNQPQHF. The CDR3 DNA reads TGTGCCAGTAGTGCCGGACGGCCGGCGGGGCATAGCAATCAGCCCCAGCATTTT.

The rearrangement joins TRBV4-2 to TRBJ2-6, with 7 bases fitting TRBD1. With 4 bases clipped from V and 0 bases from J, the junction kept 12 bases outside the gene matches. There are 19 residues in the CDR3. Germline V gives CDR1 LGHNA, CDR2 YNFKEQ. The CDR3: CASSPAPTGYSSGANVLTF. The CDR3 DNA reads TGTGCCAGCAGCCCCGCGCCGACAGGGTATAGCTCTGGGGCCAACGTCCTGACTTTC.

This clonotype was seen only a few times. The chain has TRBV3-1 and TRBJ1-2, with 7 bases fitting TRBD1. The germline V gene has CDR1 LGHDT and CDR2 YNNKEL (reference sequence). V lost 1 base and J lost 13; bases outside the gene matches: 12. This CDR3 is 14 amino acids long. CDR3 in amino acids: CASSQGVRTGARTF. CDR3 DNA sequence: TGTGCCAGCAGCCAAGGGGTGCGGACAGGCGCTCGCACCTTC.

CDR3: CASSQVSGGANEQYF. The CDR3 nucleotides read TGTGCCAGCAGCCAAGTTAGCGGGGGGGCCAACGAGCAGTACTTC. This chain uses TRBV4-2 with TRBJ2-7; 11 bases agree with TRBD2. The CDR3 runs to 15 residues. Germline V gives CDR1 LGHNA, CDR2 YNFKEQ. Losses at the gene ends were 1 base for V and 5 bases for J; bases not matched to a gene: 4.

The V and J genes are TRBV30 and TRBJ2-1, with D tentatively TRBD1 or TRBD2 (5 bases each). The CDR3 spans 11 residues. V was trimmed by 4 bases and J by 10 bases, leaving 11 bases between them. CDR1 and CDR2 from the germline V gene are GTSNPN and SVGIG (reference sequence). The CDR3 loop reads CAWTGASEQFF. The DNA for the CDR3 is TGTGCCTGGACCGGGGCCTCGGAGCAGTTCTTC.

This sequence joins TRBV15 and TRBJ2-3, with 14 positions matching TRBD2. V gave up 1 base and J gave up 3 bases; unmatched junction bases: 12. The CDR3 runs 20 residues. Germline V gene lookup returns CDR1 LNHNV and CDR2 YYDKDF (reference sequence). The CDR3 loop is CATSRALRLAGGWGTDTQYF. In DNA, the CDR3 is TGTGCCACCAGCAGAGCCCTACGACTAGCGGGGGGGTGGGGGACAGATACGCAGTATTTT.

This clonotype appeared a few times. The chain uses TRBV6-6 and TRBJ1-5, with D unclear. The CDR3 sequence is 13 residues long. V lost 8 bases and J 0 bases, leaving 8 bases between the germline ends. CDR1 MNHNY and CDR2 SVGAGI come from the germline V gene (reference sequence). CDR3 region: CASGKNSNQPQHF. The CDR3 DNA sequence: TGTGCCAGCGGGAAAAATAGCAATCAGCCCCAGCATTTT.

This clonotype was seen more than once but under ten times. V and J are TRBV5-1 and TRBJ2-6, with 8 bases lining up with TRBD2. The CDR3 has 18 residues. Germline V lookup: CDR1 SGHRS, CDR2 YFSETQ. Losses at the gene ends were 4 bases for V and 0 bases for J; bases not matched to a gene: 9. In DNA form, the CDR3 reads TGCGCCAGCAGCCTGCTGGCGGGAGGACTCTCTGGGGCCAACGTCCTGACTTTC. Residues: CASSLLAGGLSGANVLTF.

This clonotype was found a few times. The chain recombines TRBV7-9 with TRBJ2-4, with D unresolved. The germline CDR1 and CDR2 sequences are SEHNR and FQNEAQ (reference sequence). The CDR3 runs 11 residues. V dropped 10 bases and J dropped 4 bases, with 8 bases sitting between them. The CDR3 loop reads CATGPKNIQYF. The DNA of the CDR3 is TGTGCCACGGGCCCTAAAAACATTCAGTACTTC.

This clonotype was found once. This sequence joins TRBV4-3 and TRBJ2-1, with a possible D match to TRBD2 (6 bases). Trimming shortened V by 4 bases and J by 5 bases, and 9 bases separated the two germline ends. The germline gives CDR1 LGHNA, CDR2 YSLEER. The CDR3 spans 13 residues. In nucleotides, the CDR3 is TGCGCCAGCAGCCGCGGGGTTAACAATGAGCAGTTCTTC. The encoded protein is CASSRGVNNEQFF.